This passage covers 10 T cell receptor beta chains from one sample sequenced in a study of OX40 agonist ivuxolimab in advanced cancers. Sequenced by immunoSEQ multiplex PCR; TCRdb stores in-frame clones only, minus some. This table has 45,000 to 50,000 clones, roughly 91% appearing once. The material was CD4+ or CD8+ T cells sorted from blood, obtained in a trial of the OX40 agonist ivuxolimab. The source of these receptors is an adult with an advanced solid tumor such as melanoma, head and neck, liver or kidney cancer.

The chain recombines TRBV4-2 with TRBJ2-7; TRBD2 agrees at 11 bases. CDR3 length: 16 residues. Germline lookup yields CDR1 LGHNA and CDR2 YNFKEQ. The J segment lost 3 bases and the V segment lost 0 bases, leaving 4 bases of the junction unmatched. CDR3 sequence: CASSQDAGTSGYEQYF. Here the CDR3 DNA reads TGTGCCAGCAGCCAAGACGCCGGGACTAGCGGCTACGAGCAGTACTTC.

The chain couples TRBV7-9 to TRBJ2-1; D remains ambiguous. CDR1 and CDR2 from the germline V gene are SEHNR and FQNEAQ (reference sequence). This CDR3 has 15 amino acids. Trimming took 0 bases from V and 5 from J, leaving 11 bases between them. The CDR3 is CASSLAPSLNNEQFF. DNA for the CDR3: TGTGCCAGCAGCTTAGCGCCTTCCTTAAACAATGAGCAGTTCTTC.

The chain links TRBV19 to TRBJ1-5; 8 bases are shared with TRBD1. This CDR3 is built from 15 residues. J was trimmed by 0 bases and V by 7 bases; bases with no gene match: 5. Germline CDR1 and CDR2: LNHDA and SQIVND (reference sequence). CDR3 sequence: CASTGTGYSNQPQHF. The CDR3 DNA reads as TGTGCCAGTACCGGGACAGGATATAGCAATCAGCCCCAGCATTTT.

This chain uses TRBV15 with TRBJ1-5; D uncertain. Germline CDR1 and CDR2: LNHNV and YYDKDF (reference sequence). CDR3 size: 13 residues. Trimming left V 1 base short and J 6 bases short, with 7 bases between. This chain's CDR3 is CATSRVEGQPQHF. The CDR3 coding sequence is TGTGCCACCAGCAGAGTCGAGGGTCAGCCCCAGCATTTT.

The chain is built from TRBV6-1 and TRBJ2-6; D not certain. The germline V and J ends were trimmed by 1 base and 0 bases, with 10 bases remaining between them. The CDR3 consists of 17 residues. The germline V gene has CDR1 MNHNS and CDR2 SASEGT. The CDR3 coding sequence is TGTGCCAGCAGTGAAGGGATAGCCCTCTCTGGGGCCAACGTCCTGACTTTC. Amino acid sequence: CASSEGIALSGANVLTF.

The chain has TRBV14 and TRBJ2-2; weak D call: TRBD1 (5 bases). The germline CDR1 and CDR2 sequences are SGHDN and FVKESK. Between the trimmed V and J ends, which lost 5 bases and 5 bases, there was a span of 12 bases. This CDR3 spans 14 amino acids. Here the CDR3 reads CASSKGRMTGELFF. DNA of the CDR3: TGTGCCAGCAGCAAGGGGCGGATGACCGGGGAGCTGTTTTTT.

V gene TRBV7-6 combines with J gene TRBJ2-3; no reliable D call. This CDR3 is built from 13 residues. The germline gives CDR1 SGHVS, CDR2 FNYEAQ. V gave up 3 bases and J gave up 6 bases, with 10 bases separating them. Here the CDR3 DNA reads TGTGCCAGCAGCTTTATGAGGACCGATACGCAGTATTTT. As protein: CASSFMRTDTQYF.

J is TRBJ2-5 and V is TRBV5-6; 11 bases line up with TRBD2. Germline lookup yields CDR1 SGHDT and CDR2 YYEEEE. The trim removed 4 bases at V and 7 bases at J, leaving 12 bases unmatched. The CDR3 loop spans 16 amino acids. The CDR3 spells CASSSPGTSGRVTQYF. CDR3 nucleotide sequence: TGTGCCAGCAGCAGTCCTGGGACTAGCGGTCGGGTGACCCAGTACTTC.

This clone has a single count. Its ends do not fully match the called genes, so a read error is possible. The chain links TRBV5-8 to TRBJ2-5; 8 bases line up with TRBD2. The CDR3 runs to 16 residues. Germline V CDR1 and CDR2: SGHTS, YDEGEE. The CDR3 region has the DNA TGTACCAGCAGCTCAGGTCGGGGGGGAGTTCAAGAGACCCAGTACTTC. Translated, it gives CTSSSGRGGVQETQYF.

The chain combines TRBV18 with TRBJ2-5, with D perhaps being TRBD1 or TRBD2 (5 bases each). Per germline, CDR1 KGHSH and CDR2 LQKENI. V was cut by 2 bases and J by 2 bases, with 9 bases left in between. The CDR3 runs to 14 residues. CDR3 sequence reads: CASSPLGPQETQYF. The CDR3 DNA is TGTGCCAGCTCACCATTGGGACCGCAAGAGACCCAGTACTTC.